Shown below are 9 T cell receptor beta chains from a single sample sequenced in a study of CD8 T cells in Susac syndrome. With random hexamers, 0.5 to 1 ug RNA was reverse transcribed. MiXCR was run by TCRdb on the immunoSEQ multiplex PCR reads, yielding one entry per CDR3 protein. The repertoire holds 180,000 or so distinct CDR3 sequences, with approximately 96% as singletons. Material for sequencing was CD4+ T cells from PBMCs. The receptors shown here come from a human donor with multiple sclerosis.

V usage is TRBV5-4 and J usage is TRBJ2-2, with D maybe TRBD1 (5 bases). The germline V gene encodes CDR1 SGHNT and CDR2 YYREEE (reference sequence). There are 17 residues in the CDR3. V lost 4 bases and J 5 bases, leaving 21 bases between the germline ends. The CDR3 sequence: CASSRRMQGWQTGELFF. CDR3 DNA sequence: TGTGCCAGCAGCCGTAGGATGCAGGGATGGCAGACCGGGGAGCTGTTTTTT. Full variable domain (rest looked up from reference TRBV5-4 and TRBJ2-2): ETGVTQSPTHLIKTRGQQVTLRCSSQSGHNTVSWYQQALGQGPQFIFQYYREEENGRGNFPPRFSGLQFPNYSSELNVNALELDDSALYLCASSRRMQGWQTGELFFGEGSRLTVL.

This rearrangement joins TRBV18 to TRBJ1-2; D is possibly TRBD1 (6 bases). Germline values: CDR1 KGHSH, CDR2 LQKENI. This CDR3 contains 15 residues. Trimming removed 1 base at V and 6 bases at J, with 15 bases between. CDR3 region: CASSPLQDSWNGYTF. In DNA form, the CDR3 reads TGTGCCAGCTCACCACTCCAGGACAGTTGGAATGGCTACACCTTC. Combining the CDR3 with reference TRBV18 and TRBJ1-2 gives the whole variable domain NAGVMQNPRHLVRRRGQEARLRCSPMKGHSHVYWYRQLPEEGLKFMVYLQKENIIDESGMPKERFSAEFPKEGPSILRIQQVVRGDSAAYFCASSPLQDSWNGYTFGSGTRLTVV.

The CDR3 DNA reads TGTGCCAGCAGTTCCTATCGCGGGGTTGGTGAGCAGTACTTC. It yields the protein CASSSYRGVGEQYF. The chain combines TRBV27 with TRBJ2-7; possible D gene TRBD2, 6 bases. Looked up from germline, CDR1 is MNHEY and CDR2 is SMNVEV (reference sequence). V lost 4 bases and J lost 7, with 17 bases in between. CDR3 length equals 14 residues.

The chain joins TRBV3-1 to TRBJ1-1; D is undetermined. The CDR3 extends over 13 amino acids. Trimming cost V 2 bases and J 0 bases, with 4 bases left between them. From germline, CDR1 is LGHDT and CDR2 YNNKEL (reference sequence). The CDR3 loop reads CASSQLVNTEAFF. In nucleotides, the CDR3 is TGTGCCAGCAGCCAATTGGTGAACACTGAAGCTTTCTTT. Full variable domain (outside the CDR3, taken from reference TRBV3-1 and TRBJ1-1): DTAVSQTPKYLVTQMGNDKSIKCEQNLGHDTMYWYKQDSKKFLKIMFSYNNKELIINETVPNRFSPKSPDKAHLNLHINSLELGDSAVYFCASSQLVNTEAFFGQGTRLTVV.

The CDR3 region is CASSEASGTGKEKLFF. The DNA of the CDR3 is TGTGCCAGCAGTGAGGCCTCCGGGACAGGGAAGGAAAAACTGTTTTTT. The rearrangement joins TRBV2 to TRBJ1-4; 9 bases match TRBD1. The CDR3 extends over 16 amino acids. Germline V lookup: CDR1 SNHLY, CDR2 FYNNEI. With V trimmed by 3 bases and J by 8 bases, 10 bases remained unmatched.

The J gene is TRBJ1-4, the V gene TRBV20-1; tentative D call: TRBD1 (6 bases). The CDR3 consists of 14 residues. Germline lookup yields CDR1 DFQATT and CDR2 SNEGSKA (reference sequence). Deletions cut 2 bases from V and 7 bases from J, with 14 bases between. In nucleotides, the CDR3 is TGCAGTGCTAGACCGGGACACAGAGCTGAAAAACTGTTTTTT. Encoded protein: CSARPGHRAEKLFF.

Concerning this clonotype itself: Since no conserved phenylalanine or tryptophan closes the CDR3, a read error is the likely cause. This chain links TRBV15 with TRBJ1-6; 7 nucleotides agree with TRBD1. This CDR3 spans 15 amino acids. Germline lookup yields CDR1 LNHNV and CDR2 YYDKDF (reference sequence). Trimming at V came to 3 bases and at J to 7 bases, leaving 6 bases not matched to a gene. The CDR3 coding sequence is TGTGCCACCAGCAGGCAGACAGGGCTCAATTCACCCCTCCACCTT. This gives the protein CATSRQTGLNSPLHL.

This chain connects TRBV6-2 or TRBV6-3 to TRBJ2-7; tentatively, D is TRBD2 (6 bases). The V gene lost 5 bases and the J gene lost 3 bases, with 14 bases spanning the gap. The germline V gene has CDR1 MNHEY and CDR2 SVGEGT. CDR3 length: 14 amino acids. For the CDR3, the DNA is TGTGCCAGCAGTCACCCGGGGACTTACTACGAGCAGTACTTC. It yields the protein CASSHPGTYYEQYF.

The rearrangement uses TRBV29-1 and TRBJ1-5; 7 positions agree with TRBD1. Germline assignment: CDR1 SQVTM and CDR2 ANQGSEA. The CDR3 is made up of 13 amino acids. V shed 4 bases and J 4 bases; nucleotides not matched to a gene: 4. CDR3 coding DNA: TGCAGCGTTGGCGACAGGGCGAATCAGCCCCAGCATTTT. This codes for CSVGDRANQPQHF.